This entry lists 2 T cell receptor beta chains sequenced from one sample in a study of OX40 agonist ivuxolimab in advanced cancers. Profiling relied on immunoSEQ multiplex PCR, and the TCRdb table lists in-frame clones only, not all of them. The data contain about 73,000 clones, around 89% of them singletons. The starting material was CD4+ or CD8+ T cells sorted from blood, obtained in a trial of the OX40 agonist ivuxolimab. Every receptor here comes from an adult with an advanced solid tumor such as melanoma, head and neck, liver or kidney cancer.

The chain links TRBV13 to TRBJ2-5, with 10 nucleotides matching TRBD1. Per germline, CDR1 PRHDT and CDR2 FYEKMQ (reference sequence). V lost 5 bases to trimming and J lost 7 bases; unmatched junction nucleotides: 4. The CDR3 sequence is 13 residues long. CDR3 DNA: TGTGCCAGCAGCCGGACAGGGGGAGCGACCCAGTACTTC. Translated: CASSRTGGATQYF.

The chain couples TRBV21-1 to TRBJ1-2. TRBV21-1 is labeled a pseudogene. CDR3 length equals 11 residues. CDR3 nucleotide sequence: TGTGCCAGCAGGAATCGGGGTGGCTACACCTTC. This gives the protein CASRNRGGYTF.